This TCR beta chain was recovered during a study of blood T cell repertoires in COVID-19. The V end was cut by 5 bases, the J end by 4 bases, with 20 bases between. This CDR3 is 16 amino acids long. The germline CDR1 and CDR2 sequences are MDHEN and SYDVKM. TCRdb's copy holds only in-frame clones and misses some; the assay was immunoSEQ multiplex PCR. The repertoire holds about 52,000 clones, with about 83% as singletons. This sequence originates from an older man with active COVID-19. The V gene is TRBV28, the J gene TRBJ1-2, with D perhaps TRBD1 (5 bases). The specimen sequenced was peripheral blood. The CDR3: CASSRPIQGIGYGYTF. The DNA for the CDR3 is TGTGCCAGCAGTCGACCAATTCAGGGTATCGGCTATGGCTACACCTTC.